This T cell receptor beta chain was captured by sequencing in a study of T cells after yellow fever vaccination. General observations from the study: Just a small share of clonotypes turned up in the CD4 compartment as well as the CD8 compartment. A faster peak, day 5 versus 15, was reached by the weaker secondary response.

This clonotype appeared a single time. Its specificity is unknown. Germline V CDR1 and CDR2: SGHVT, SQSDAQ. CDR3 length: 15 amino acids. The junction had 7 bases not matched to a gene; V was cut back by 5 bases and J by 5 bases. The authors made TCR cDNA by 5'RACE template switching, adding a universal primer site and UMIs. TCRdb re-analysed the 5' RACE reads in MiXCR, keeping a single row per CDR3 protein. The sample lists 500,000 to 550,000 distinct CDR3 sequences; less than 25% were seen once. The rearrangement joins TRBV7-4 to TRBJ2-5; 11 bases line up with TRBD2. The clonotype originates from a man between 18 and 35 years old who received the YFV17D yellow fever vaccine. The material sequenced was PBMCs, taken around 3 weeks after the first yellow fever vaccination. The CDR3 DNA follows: TGTGCCAGCAGCCCCTCCCCTAGCGGGGGGGAGACCCAGTACTTC. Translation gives CASSPSPSGGETQYF.